Listed below are T cell receptor beta chains from one sample, sequenced in a study of human T cells and chemical hapten exposure. From the RACE reads, TCRdb called clonotypes with MiXCR, one entry per CDR3 protein. The data show a few hundred thousand distinct CDR3 sequences, around 7.3% seen once. The sequenced sample was whole blood, obtained in connection with sensitization to the hapten diphenylcyclopropenone (DPC). The receptors derive from a man aged 18 to 29 with alopecia areata. Some clones in this sample may be carry-over from other donors' samples. CDR3s include the opening cysteine and the closing phenylalanine or tryptophan. D genes are given only for firm matches.

d_gene	v_gene	CDR3aa
TRBD1	TRBV28	CATRQGGNTEAFF
TRBD2	TRBV3-1	CASSQSRGGRYF
.	TRBV12-3/TRBV12-4	CASSLIFGQNTEAFF
.	TRBV4-3	CASSQDFRRPQHF
.	TRBV11-2	CASSSGTRFLETQYF
TRBD1	TRBV7-3	CASSLAGTGAYEQYF
.	TRBV29-1	CSVVPGNEAFF
TRBD2	TRBV9	CASSPSGEDQETQYF
.	TRBV20-1	CSARDPLSSYNEQFF
.	TRBV7-9	CASSNRDGYTF
TRBD2	TRBV4-3	CASSQDRTSGYNEQFF
.	TRBV29-1	CSLTRGAQETQYF
.	TRBV20-1	CSATSAPGTHQETQYF
.	TRBV20-1	CSVKPGRSTDTQYF
.	TRBV4-1	CASSPGLVRDTQYF
TRBD1	TRBV4-3	CASSRVQDREKLFF
TRBD1	TRBV20-1	CSARSTGDPDTQYF
.	TRBV6-6	CASSYSTAFGTEAFF
.	TRBV4-1	CASSQLVSVQETQYF
TRBD1	TRBV9	CASSPRGQFDNEQFF
TRBD2	TRBV27	CASSFTSGGAGDTQYF
.	TRBV10-2	CASGGIATNEKLFF
.	TRBV7-2	CASSLFGEWETQYF
.	TRBV6-5	CASSLGPFFRSNTEAFF
.	TRBV10-3	CAISGSGRANNEQFF
.	TRBV15	CATSRDRGDTQYF
.	TRBV6-2/TRBV6-3	CASSFPDTQYF
.	TRBV7-9	CASSLSGAHQPQHF
TRBD1	TRBV6-2/TRBV6-3	CASSYPAGQGFLDYTF
.	TRBV7-2	CASSLLQGQGYTF
TRBD1	TRBV18	CASSLDRVNQPQHF
TRBD1	TRBV6-5	CASSYTTGPEAFF
.	TRBV20-1	CSPGHSNTEAFF
TRBD1	TRBV6-5	CASSYSPTGGGNQPQHF
TRBD1	TRBV2	CASRDRTGGAYGYTF
TRBD1	TRBV24-1	CATSDIRTGSDTQYF
.	TRBV25-1	CASSDLEGYEQYF
TRBD1	TRBV10-2	CASSGRDSHTEAFF
TRBD1	TRBV7-9	CASSLNLRGTGGSRTPNTEAFF
TRBD2	TRBV3-1	CASSPILAGAEQFF
TRBD1	TRBV7-8	CASSLTRTGKTEAFF
TRBD1	TRBV28	CASRTQDRDNQPQHF
TRBD1	TRBV19	CASSPSDRSNNEQFF
.	TRBV4-1	CASSQDQGPRREQYF
.	TRBV5-1	CASSLRGADNQPQHF